This T cell receptor (beta chain) was captured in a study of identical twins. General study results and limits: Whereas memory repertoires showed no such difference, abundant cord blood beta clonotypes carried fewer insertions. Out-of-frame TCR alpha sharing observed in monozygotic twins exceeded model estimates.

Healthy Caucasians, and only they, were the donors. As for this clonotype: The antigen remains undetermined.

TCRdb fed the 5' RACE reads into MiXCR, producing one record per CDR3 protein. Here the sample spans 1,800,000 or so distinct CDR3 sequences, 32% being singletons. Germline CDR1 reads SGHVS; CDR2 reads FQNEAQ. The CDR3 consists of 18 residues. The clonotype comes from a newborn girl in good health. Sequenced input: cord blood. The V call is TRBV7-8, the J call TRBJ2-4; 13 bases map to TRBD2. The J call may be incorrect, as the DNA end agrees better with TRBJ2-7. In nucleotides, the CDR3 is TGTGCCAGCAGCTTAGTGTCGACTAGCGGGAGGATCTCCTACGAGCAGTACTTC. As protein: CASSLVSTSGRISYEQYF.